Presented here are 26 T cell receptor beta chains from one specimen sequenced in a study of CD8+ T cells in alopecia areata. RNA extraction and reverse transcription yielded cDNA as sequencing template. Produced via immunoSEQ multiplex PCR; TCRdb's table is partial and in-frame only. The sample lists 150,000 to 200,000 clones, 50% to 75% occurring once. Treatment specified: oral pan-JAK inhibitor, 5-10 mg twice daily. The specimen was CD4+ T cells sorted from blood, collected around week 55, from a patient treated with tofacitinib. These TCRs come from a human donor with alopecia areata.

V gene TRBV18 combines with J gene TRBJ1-6; TRBD1 aligns across 7 bases. The junction had 11 bases not matched to a gene; V was cut back by 3 bases and J by 9 bases. The germline V gene encodes CDR1 KGHSH and CDR2 LQKENI. The CDR3 consists of 16 residues. The CDR3 sequence is CASSPTTNRGGSPLHF. As DNA, the CDR3 is TGTGCCAGCTCACCTACCACCAACAGGGGCGGTTCACCCCTCCACTTT.

The CDR3 region has the DNA TGTGCCAGCAGTGAAGCGGGATTAAAGAACACTGAAGCTTTCTTT. Protein: CASSEAGLKNTEAFF. The gene calls are TRBV6-1 and TRBJ1-1; D not certain. The CDR3 consists of 15 residues. Germline V gene lookup returns CDR1 MNHNS and CDR2 SASEGT. The V end was cut by 0 bases, the J end by 1 base, with 9 bases between.

The V call is TRBV18, the J call TRBJ1-4, with D uncertain. CDR3 length: 16 residues. V lost 3 bases and J lost 2, with 13 bases in between. Germline V gene lookup returns CDR1 KGHSH and CDR2 LQKENI. The CDR3 loop is CASSPAVPATNEKLFF. In DNA form, the CDR3 reads TGTGCCAGCTCACCGGCCGTGCCAGCTACTAATGAAAAACTGTTTTTT.

V gene TRBV2 combines with J gene TRBJ1-6, with D possibly matching TRBD1 (5 bases). The CDR3 totals 17 residues. CDR1 SNHLY and CDR2 FYNNEI come from the germline V gene. V was pared by 0 bases and J by 1 base, with 10 bases between. CDR3 in DNA: TGTGCCAGCAGTGAAGCGGGGGGAAGGTCCTATAATTCACCCCTCCACTTT. Its protein is CASSEAGGRSYNSPLHF.

V usage is TRBV30 and J usage is TRBJ2-7; 8 bases fit TRBD1. Germline loops: CDR1 GTSNPN, CDR2 SVGIG (reference sequence). There are 14 residues in the CDR3. V lost 2 bases to trimming and J lost 4 bases; unmatched junction nucleotides: 7. The CDR3 nucleotides are TGTGCCTGGAGTTGGACAGGGAGGTCATACGAGCAGTACTTC. This translates into CAWSWTGRSYEQYF.

This clone was seen only a few times. The chain has TRBV29-1 and TRBJ1-1; 7 positions match TRBD1. CDR1 and CDR2 from the germline V gene are SQVTM and ANQGSEA. The CDR3 length is 14 residues. Losses at the gene ends were 6 bases for V and 1 base for J; bases not matched to a gene: 8. CDR3 sequence reads: CSVDRVVANTEAFF. CDR3 sequence (DNA): TGCAGCGTCGACAGGGTGGTCGCGAACACTGAAGCTTTCTTT.

The rearrangement joins TRBV6-6 to TRBJ1-5; D is undetermined. The germline V gene has CDR1 MNHNY and CDR2 SVGAGI (reference sequence). The CDR3 consists of 14 residues. Trimming took 5 bases from V and 0 from J, leaving 8 bases between them. In DNA, the CDR3 is TGTGCCAGCAGTAGAACAGTTAGCAATCAGCCCCAGCATTTT. Protein: CASSRTVSNQPQHF.

The rearrangement uses TRBV6-5 and TRBJ2-2, with D unclear. In germline, CDR1 is MNHEY, CDR2 SVGAGI. With 0 bases removed from V and 6 bases from J, the gap between germline ends came to 11 bases. The CDR3 runs to 15 residues. CDR3 bases: TGTGCCAGCAGTTACTCAAGTGGGCGAGCCGGGGAGCTGTTTTTT. Protein sequence: CASSYSSGRAGELFF.

V gene TRBV4-2 combines with J gene TRBJ1-2, with TRBD1 matching over 8 bases. With 1 base clipped from V and 4 bases from J, the junction kept 5 bases outside the gene matches. The CDR3 runs 15 residues. Germline lookup yields CDR1 LGHNA and CDR2 YNFKEQ. The chain's CDR3 is CASSQVDRGGYGYTF. The CDR3 DNA is TGTGCCAGCAGCCAAGTCGACAGGGGCGGCTATGGCTACACCTTC.

The rearrangement uses TRBV5-1 and TRBJ2-6, with D perhaps being TRBD1 or TRBD2 (5 bases each). This CDR3 spans 18 amino acids. Trimming took off 9 bases at V and 0 bases at J, with 22 bases between the two ends. Germline V CDR1 and CDR2: SGHRS, YFSETQ. This CDR3 reads CATSDPTGRPSGANVLTF. Here the CDR3 DNA reads TGCGCCACCTCAGACCCAACGGGGCGCCCCTCTGGGGCCAACGTCCTGACTTTC.

This clone was picked up a small number of times. This sequence joins TRBV7-8 and TRBJ2-7, with D hard to call. Looked up from germline, CDR1 is SGHVS and CDR2 is FQNEAQ. V gave up 6 bases and J gave up 2 bases, with 8 bases separating them. CDR3 size: 12 residues. The CDR3 DNA sequence: TGTGCCAGCAGACATCTGACCTACGAGCAGTACTTC. Amino acid sequence: CASRHLTYEQYF.

This clone was recorded a few times. The rearrangement uses TRBV7-8 and TRBJ1-2; 11 bases align to TRBD1. Trimming at V came to 5 bases and at J to 8 bases, leaving 1 base not matched to a gene. Germline CDR1 reads SGHVS; CDR2 reads FQNEAQ. The CDR3 is 12 residues long. The CDR3 reads CASSRTGGGYTF. CDR3 bases: TGTGCCAGCAGCCGGACAGGGGGCGGCTACACCTTC.

The CDR3 spells CASSRGQGAVQPQHF. In DNA, the CDR3 is TGTGCCAGCAGCAGAGGACAGGGGGCGGTTCAGCCCCAGCATTTT. The chain has TRBV27 and TRBJ1-5, with 11 bases lining up with TRBD1. This CDR3 has 15 residues. Germline V gives CDR1 MNHEY, CDR2 SMNVEV (reference sequence). After removal of 6 bases from V and 6 bases from J, the junction contained 7 bases not matched to a gene.

This clone was observed a handful of times. The chain uses TRBV7-2 and TRBJ1-2; 8 bases map to TRBD1. V was pared by 5 bases and J by 5 bases, with 7 bases of the junction left unmatched. There are 14 residues in the CDR3. The germline gives CDR1 SGHTA, CDR2 FQGNSA. CDR3 nucleotides: TGTGCCAGCAGCCGGGACAGGCTCCTTTATGGCTACACCTTC. Its translation is CASSRDRLLYGYTF.

The V and J genes are TRBV5-1 and TRBJ2-7, with 9 bases lining up with TRBD2. The germline V gene has CDR1 SGHRS and CDR2 YFSETQ. J lost 2 bases, V lost 0 bases, and 3 bases had no gene match. This CDR3 spans 15 amino acids. CDR3 sequence: CASSLDSSGAYEQYF. CDR3 DNA: TGCGCCAGCAGCTTGGATTCTAGCGGGGCCTACGAGCAGTACTTC.

This clone was seen a handful of times. J is TRBJ2-1 and V is TRBV29-1; D gene uncertain. This CDR3 region has 13 residues. V lost 1 base to trimming and J lost 8 bases, with 12 bases between them. The V gene's germline CDR1 is SQVTM and CDR2 ANQGSEA. The CDR3 region is CSVEGRSVYEQFF. The CDR3, as DNA: TGCAGCGTTGAAGGCCGCAGCGTCTATGAGCAGTTCTTC.

This clone was picked up many times. The rearrangement joins TRBV6-5 to TRBJ2-7; D may be TRBD1 (6 bases). Per the germline V gene, CDR1 is MNHEY and CDR2 is SVGAGI. Trimming removed 7 bases from V and 0 bases from J, with 13 bases in between. This CDR3 has 14 residues. The CDR3 loop is CASTIEQGSYEQYF. CDR3 bases: TGTGCCAGCACCATCGAACAGGGCTCCTACGAGCAGTACTTC.

V is TRBV6-5 and J is TRBJ1-6, with unresolved D. V shed 6 bases and J shed 10 bases, with 13 bases lying between them. This CDR3 has 13 residues. CDR1 is MNHEY and CDR2 is SVGAGI in the germline V gene. Written as DNA, the CDR3 is TGTGCCAGCAGCCCCGGGATCGGATCACCCCTCCACTTT. It yields the protein CASSPGIGSPLHF.

This clone was detected once. J is TRBJ2-5 and V is TRBV15; possibly TRBD2 for D (5 bases). The germline V and J ends were trimmed by 4 bases and 2 bases, with 20 bases remaining between them. Germline V gene lookup returns CDR1 LNHNV and CDR2 YYDKDF (reference sequence). The CDR3 spans 17 residues. As DNA, the CDR3 is TGTGCCACCAGCAATGAGGGCAGGACTCTCGTTCAAGAGACCCAGTACTTC. Its translation: CATSNEGRTLVQETQYF.

CDR3 bases: TGTGCTAGTGGGACTAGCGGAGAGACCCAGTACTTC. Translating it yields CASGTSGETQYF. This chain joins TRBV12-5 and TRBJ2-5; 9 bases are shared with TRBD2. The V segment lost 6 bases and the J segment 4 bases; nucleotides outside the gene matches: 0. From germline, CDR1 is LGHNT and CDR2 FRNRAP. The CDR3 is made up of 12 amino acids.

This chain connects TRBV7-2 to TRBJ1-2; no definite D call. CDR3 length: 12 amino acids. CDR1 and CDR2 (germline): SGHTA, FQGNSA. V shed 3 bases and J shed 4 bases, with 6 bases lying between them. CDR3 region: CASSFRIYGYTF. CDR3 DNA: TGTGCCAGCAGCTTCCGAATCTATGGCTACACCTTC.

This clone was seen a handful of times. This chain joins TRBV5-1 and TRBJ2-5; D might be TRBD2 (5 bases). V was cut by 6 bases and J by 4 bases, with 19 bases left in between. CDR1 and CDR2 from the germline V gene are SGHRS and YFSETQ. The length of the CDR3 is 15 residues. The chain's CDR3 is CASTPTWEGRETQYF. The CDR3, as DNA: TGCGCCAGCACCCCAACGTGGGAAGGGAGAGAGACCCAGTACTTC. The whole variable domain, filled in from reference TRBV5-1 and TRBJ2-5, reads KAGVTQTPRYLIKTRGQQVTLSCSPISGHRSVSWYQQTPGQGLQFLFEYFSETQRNKGNFPGRFSGRQFSNSRSEMNVSTLELGDSALYLCASTPTWEGRETQYFGPGTRLLVL.

The chain couples TRBV13 to TRBJ2-7; 14 bases are a match to TRBD2. The CDR3 runs to 15 residues. CDR1 is PRHDT and CDR2 is FYEKMQ in the germline V gene (reference sequence). Trimming cost V 6 bases and J 4 bases; bases outside gene matches: 5. In DNA, the CDR3 is TGTGCCAGCAGGGAGGGACTAGCGGGGGCTTACGAGCAGTACTTC. Amino acid sequence: CASREGLAGAYEQYF.

This clone showed up just once. This chain links TRBV15 with TRBJ2-7; TRBD1 matches at 10 bases. CDR1 and CDR2 from the germline V gene are LNHNV and YYDKDF (reference sequence). This CDR3 is 17 amino acids long. V trimming: 3 bases; J trimming: 1 base; junction bases outside the gene matches: 9. CDR3 loop: CATSRGAWGQGSYEQYF. The CDR3 region has the DNA TGTGCCACCAGCAGGGGCGCATGGGGACAGGGGTCCTACGAGCAGTACTTC.

This clone was detected only a few times. The chain uses TRBV29-1 and TRBJ2-7; D is undetermined. The CDR3 is 12 amino acids. Trimming cost V 7 bases and J 0 bases, with 10 bases left between them. Germline V lookup: CDR1 SQVTM, CDR2 ANQGSEA. The DNA of the CDR3 is TGCAGCGGTCCTCATGCCTCCTACGAGCAGTACTTC. Its protein is CSGPHASYEQYF.

This clone was observed a handful of times. The genes are TRBV29-1 and TRBJ2-5; 10 bases are a match to TRBD2. Germline V gene data show CDR1 as SQVTM and CDR2 as ANQGSEA. The CDR3 sequence is 15 residues long. V shed 6 bases and J 2 bases; nucleotides not matched to a gene: 9. The CDR3 nucleotides are TGCAGCGTGAGACTTAGCGGGGGGCCGCAAGAGACCCAGTACTTC. Translating gives CSVRLSGGPQETQYF.